This passage covers 5 T cell receptor beta chains from one sample sequenced in a study of T cells after yellow fever vaccination. A single record per CDR3 protein comes from TCRdb applying MiXCR to the 5' RACE reads. The sample has some 170,000 distinct CDR3 sequences; around 9.3% are singletons. The sequencing here drew on CD8+ T cells sorted from PBMCs, taken 45 days after the yellow fever booster vaccination. Source of these receptors: a man in his late teens or twenties who received the YFV17D yellow fever vaccine.

The CDR3: CASSQETAGGYEQYF. In DNA form, the CDR3 reads TGTGCCAGCAGCCAAGAAACAGCGGGGGGGTACGAGCAGTACTTC. V and J are TRBV4-2 and TRBJ2-7; TRBD2 agrees at 10 bases. The CDR3 consists of 15 residues. CDR1 is LGHNA and CDR2 is YNFKEQ in the germline V gene. The J segment lost 4 bases and the V segment lost 0 bases, leaving 3 bases of the junction unmatched.

This clonotype was detected only a few times. The chain couples TRBV12-3 or TRBV12-4 to TRBJ1-5, with D tentatively TRBD1 (6 bases). Trimming took 3 bases from V and 6 from J, leaving 15 bases between them. The CDR3 is made up of 15 amino acids. For the CDR3, the DNA is TGTGCCAGCAGTTTTCGGACAGCGCCGGGTCAGCCCCAGCATTTT. Translated, it gives CASSFRTAPGQPQHF.

This clonotype was counted ten times or more. The chain couples TRBV6-5 to TRBJ2-3; the D gene is possibly TRBD2 (6 bases). The V gene's germline CDR1 is MNHEY and CDR2 SVGAGI. This CDR3 region has 17 residues. V was cut by 6 bases and J by 2 bases, with 21 bases left in between. The CDR3 loop is CASSLHLLASYTDTQYF. Written as DNA, the CDR3 is TGTGCCAGCAGCCTCCACTTGCTAGCGTCTTACACAGATACGCAGTATTTT.

The rearrangement links TRBV6-2 or TRBV6-3 to TRBJ2-3, with D perhaps matching TRBD2 (6 bases). V was shortened by 5 bases and J by 5 bases, with 20 bases between the two germline ends. The CDR3 totals 16 residues. Germline V gives CDR1 MNHEY, CDR2 SVGEGT. CDR3 coding DNA: TGTGCCAGCAGTCGACTTTCGGACTATCTGGGAGATACGCAGTATTTT. Translated, it gives CASSRLSDYLGDTQYF.

This clonotype has just a few counts. The CDR3 DNA follows: TGTGCCAGCAGCCAAGAGGTAGCGGGGGGGGCCTTACAGCAGTTCTTC. It translates to CASSQEVAGGALQQFF. The rearrangement uses TRBV4-2 and TRBJ2-1, with 11 positions matching TRBD2. CDR1 is LGHNA and CDR2 is YNFKEQ in the germline V gene. Trimming removed 0 bases from V and 11 bases from J; junction bases left unmatched: 9. The CDR3 consists of 16 residues.